The T cell receptor beta chain described here comes from a study of radiotherapy plus CTLA-4 blockade in lung cancer. The wider study: Disease control was achieved by less than 40% of patients, and objective responses by 18%.

The assay was immunoSEQ multiplex PCR, and TCRdb's table has in-frame clones only and misses some. The data show 40,000 to 60,000 clones, 70% to 90% seen once. General study results and limits: Radiotherapy with ipilimumab was followed by blood expansion of tumor-derived clones.

V lost 6 bases and J 6 bases, leaving 14 bases between the germline ends. This CDR3 is built from 13 residues. Germline loops: CDR1 MNHNY, CDR2 SVGAGI (reference sequence). Worth noting for this clone: Its cognate antigen is unknown.

The sample consisted of peripheral blood, taken from a patient treated with radiotherapy plus ipilimumab. This rearrangement joins TRBV6-6 to TRBJ1-2, with a tentative D call TRBD1 (5 bases). The source of this sequence is a human donor with non-small cell lung cancer that progressed on radiotherapy plus ipilimumab. Some clones in this sample may be carry-over from other donors' samples. DNA for the CDR3: TGTGCCAGCAGACCTGGAGGGGTTCATGGCTACACCTTC. This gives the protein CASRPGGVHGYTF.